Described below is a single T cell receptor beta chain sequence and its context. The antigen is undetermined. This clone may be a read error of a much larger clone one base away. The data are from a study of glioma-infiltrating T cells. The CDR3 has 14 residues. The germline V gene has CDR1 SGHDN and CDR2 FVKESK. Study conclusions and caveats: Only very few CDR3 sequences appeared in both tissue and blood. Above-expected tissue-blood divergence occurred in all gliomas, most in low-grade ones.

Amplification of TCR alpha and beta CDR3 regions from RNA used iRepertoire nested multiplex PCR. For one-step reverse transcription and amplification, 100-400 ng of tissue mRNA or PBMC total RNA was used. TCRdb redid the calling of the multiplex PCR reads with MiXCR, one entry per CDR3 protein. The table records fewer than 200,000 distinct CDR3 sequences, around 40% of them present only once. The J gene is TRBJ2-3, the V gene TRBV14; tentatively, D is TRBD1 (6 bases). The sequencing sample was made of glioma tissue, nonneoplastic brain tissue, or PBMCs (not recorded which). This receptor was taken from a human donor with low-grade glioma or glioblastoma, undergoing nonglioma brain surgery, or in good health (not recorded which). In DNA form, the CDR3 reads TGTGCCAGCAGAACAGGGTTGAACACAGATAAGCAGTATTTT. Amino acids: CASRTGLNTDKQYF.